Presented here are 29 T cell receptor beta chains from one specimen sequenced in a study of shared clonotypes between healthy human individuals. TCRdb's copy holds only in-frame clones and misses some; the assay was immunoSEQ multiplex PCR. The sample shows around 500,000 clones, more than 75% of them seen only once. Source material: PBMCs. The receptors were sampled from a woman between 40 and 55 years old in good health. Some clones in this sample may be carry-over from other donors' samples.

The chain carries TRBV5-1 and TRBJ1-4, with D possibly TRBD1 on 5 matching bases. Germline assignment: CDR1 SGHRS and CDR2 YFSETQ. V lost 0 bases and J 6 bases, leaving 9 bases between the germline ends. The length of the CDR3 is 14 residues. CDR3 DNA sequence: TGCGCCAGCAGCTTGGTCGGGGGAGATGAAAAACTGTTTTTT. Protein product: CASSLVGGDEKLFF.

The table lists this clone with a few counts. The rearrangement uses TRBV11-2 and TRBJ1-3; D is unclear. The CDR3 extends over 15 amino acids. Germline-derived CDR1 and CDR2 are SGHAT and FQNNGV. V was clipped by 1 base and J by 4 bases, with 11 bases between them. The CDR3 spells CASSLVVGGGNTIYF. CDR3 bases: TGTGCCAGCAGCTTAGTGGTGGGTGGAGGAAACACCATATATTTT.

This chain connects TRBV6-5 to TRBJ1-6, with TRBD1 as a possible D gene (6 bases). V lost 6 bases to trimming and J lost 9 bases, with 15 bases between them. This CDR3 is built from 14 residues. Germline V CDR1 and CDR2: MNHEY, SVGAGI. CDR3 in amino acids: CASSSPGEGSPLHF. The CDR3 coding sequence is TGTGCCAGCAGCAGCCCAGGGGAGGGTTCACCCCTCCACTTT.

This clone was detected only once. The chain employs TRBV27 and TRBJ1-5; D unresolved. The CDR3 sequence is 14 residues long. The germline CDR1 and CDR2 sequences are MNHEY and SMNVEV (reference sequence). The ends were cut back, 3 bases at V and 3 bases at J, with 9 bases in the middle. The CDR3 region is CASSFGSHNQPQHF. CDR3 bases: TGTGCCAGCAGTTTTGGGAGTCACAATCAGCCCCAGCATTTT.

The CDR3 sequence: CASRRGQASGNTIYF. CDR3 nucleotide sequence: TGTGCCAGCCGAAGAGGACAGGCCTCTGGAAACACCATATATTTT. V and J are TRBV7-2 and TRBJ1-3, with TRBD1 matching 7 bases. The CDR3 contains 15 residues. The junction had 7 bases not matched to a gene; V was cut back by 8 bases and J by 0 bases. Germline-derived CDR1 and CDR2 are SGHTA and FQGNSA.

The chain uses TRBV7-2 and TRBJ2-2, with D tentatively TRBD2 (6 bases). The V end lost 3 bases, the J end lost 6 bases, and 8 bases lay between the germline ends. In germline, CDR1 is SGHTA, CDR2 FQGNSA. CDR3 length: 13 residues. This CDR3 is CASSLDYAGELFF. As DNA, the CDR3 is TGTGCCAGCAGCTTGGACTATGCCGGGGAGCTGTTTTTT.

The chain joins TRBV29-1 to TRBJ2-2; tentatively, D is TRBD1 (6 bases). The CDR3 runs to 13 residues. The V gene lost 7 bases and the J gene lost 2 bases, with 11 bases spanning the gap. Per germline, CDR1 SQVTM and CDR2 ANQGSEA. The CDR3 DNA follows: TGCAGCGCCCTGGGACAAAACACCGGGGAGCTGTTTTTT. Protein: CSALGQNTGELFF.

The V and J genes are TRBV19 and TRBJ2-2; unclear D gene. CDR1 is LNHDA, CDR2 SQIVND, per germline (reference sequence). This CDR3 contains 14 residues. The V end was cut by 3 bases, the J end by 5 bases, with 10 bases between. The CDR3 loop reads CASSIRVGTGELFF. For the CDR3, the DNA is TGTGCCAGTAGTATCCGGGTAGGAACCGGGGAGCTGTTTTTT.

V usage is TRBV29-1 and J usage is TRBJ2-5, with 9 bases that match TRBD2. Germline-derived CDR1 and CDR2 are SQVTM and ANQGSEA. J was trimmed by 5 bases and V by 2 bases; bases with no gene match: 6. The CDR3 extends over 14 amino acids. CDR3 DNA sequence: TGCAGCGTTGAAAGTAGCGGGAGTGGGGAGACCCAGTACTTC. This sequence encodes CSVESSGSGETQYF.

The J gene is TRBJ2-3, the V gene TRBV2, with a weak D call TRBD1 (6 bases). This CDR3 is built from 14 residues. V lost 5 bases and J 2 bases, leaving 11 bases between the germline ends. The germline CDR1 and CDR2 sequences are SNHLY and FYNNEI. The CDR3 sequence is CASSPWTATDTQYF. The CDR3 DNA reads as TGTGCCAGCAGTCCTTGGACAGCCACAGATACGCAGTATTTT.

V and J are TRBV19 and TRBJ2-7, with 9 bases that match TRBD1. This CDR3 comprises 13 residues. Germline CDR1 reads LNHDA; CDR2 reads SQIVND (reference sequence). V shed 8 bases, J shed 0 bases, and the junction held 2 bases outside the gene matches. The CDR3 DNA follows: TGTGCCAGTTGGGACAGGGACTCCTACGAGCAGTACTTC. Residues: CASWDRDSYEQYF.

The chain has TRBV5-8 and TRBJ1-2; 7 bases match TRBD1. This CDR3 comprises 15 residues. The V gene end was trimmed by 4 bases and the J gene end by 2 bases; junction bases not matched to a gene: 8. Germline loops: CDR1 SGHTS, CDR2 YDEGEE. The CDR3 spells CASSPPTGQNYGYTF. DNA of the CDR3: TGTGCCAGCAGCCCGCCGACAGGGCAGAACTATGGCTACACCTTC.

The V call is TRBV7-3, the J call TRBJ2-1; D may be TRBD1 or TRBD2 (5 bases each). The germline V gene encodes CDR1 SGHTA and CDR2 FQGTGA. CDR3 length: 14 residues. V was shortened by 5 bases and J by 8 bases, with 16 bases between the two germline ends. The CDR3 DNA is TGTGCCAGCAGCCCGGGGCGCGCAAGCGATGAGCAGTTCTTC. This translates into CASSPGRASDEQFF. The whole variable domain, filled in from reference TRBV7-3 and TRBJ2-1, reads GAGVSQTPSNKVTEKGKYVELRCDPISGHTALYWYRQSLGQGPEFLIYFQGTGAADDSGLPNDRFFAVRPEGSVSTLKIQRTERGDSAVYLCASSPGRASDEQFFGPGTRLTVL.

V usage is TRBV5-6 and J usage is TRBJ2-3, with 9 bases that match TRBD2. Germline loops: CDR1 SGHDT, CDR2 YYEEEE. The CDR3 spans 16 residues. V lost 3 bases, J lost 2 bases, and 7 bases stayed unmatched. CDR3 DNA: TGTGCCAGCAGCTCCACGACTAGCGGACACACAGATACGCAGTATTTT. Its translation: CASSSTTSGHTDTQYF.

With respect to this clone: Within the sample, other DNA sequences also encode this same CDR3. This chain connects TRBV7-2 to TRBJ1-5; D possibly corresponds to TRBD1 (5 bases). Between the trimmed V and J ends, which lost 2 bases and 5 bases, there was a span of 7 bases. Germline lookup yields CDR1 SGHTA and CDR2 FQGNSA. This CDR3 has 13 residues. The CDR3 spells CASSLRGDQPQHF. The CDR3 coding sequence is TGTGCCAGCAGCTTACGAGGGGATCAGCCCCAGCATTTT.

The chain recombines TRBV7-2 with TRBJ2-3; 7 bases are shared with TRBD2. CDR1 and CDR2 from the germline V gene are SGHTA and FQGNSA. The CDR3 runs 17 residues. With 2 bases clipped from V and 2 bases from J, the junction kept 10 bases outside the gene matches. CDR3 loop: CASSLRVGGLHTDTQYF. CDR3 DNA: TGTGCCAGCAGCTTACGGGTGGGGGGACTACACACAGATACGCAGTATTTT.

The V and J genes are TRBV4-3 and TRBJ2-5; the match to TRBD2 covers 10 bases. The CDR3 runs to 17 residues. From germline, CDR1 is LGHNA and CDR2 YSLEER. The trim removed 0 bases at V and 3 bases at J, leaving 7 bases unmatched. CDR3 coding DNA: TGCGCCAGCAGCCAAGATCGGACCACTAGCGGGGAAGAGACCCAGTACTTC. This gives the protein CASSQDRTTSGEETQYF.

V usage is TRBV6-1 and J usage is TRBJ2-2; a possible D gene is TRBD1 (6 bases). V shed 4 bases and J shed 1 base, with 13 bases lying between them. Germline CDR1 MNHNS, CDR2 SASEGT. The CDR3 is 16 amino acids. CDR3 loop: CASSVLQGQNTGELFF. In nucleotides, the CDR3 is TGTGCCAGCAGTGTTCTACAGGGCCAGAACACCGGGGAGCTGTTTTTT.

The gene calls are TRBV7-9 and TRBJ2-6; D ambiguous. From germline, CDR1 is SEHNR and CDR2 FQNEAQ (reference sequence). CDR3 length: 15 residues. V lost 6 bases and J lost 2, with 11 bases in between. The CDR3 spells CASRPQIPGANVLTF. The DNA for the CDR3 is TGTGCCAGCAGACCACAAATCCCTGGGGCCAACGTCCTGACTTTC.

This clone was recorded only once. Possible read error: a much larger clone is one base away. The CDR3 DNA is TGCACCAGCAGCCAAGATTGGGAGCTAGCGGGGTCCCCGGACACCGGGGAGCTGTTTTTT. Its translation: CTSSQDWELAGSPDTGELFF. This chain joins TRBV1 and TRBJ2-2; TRBD2 was called by the table and not checked on the DNA. TRBV1 is a pseudogene. The CDR3 extends over 20 amino acids.

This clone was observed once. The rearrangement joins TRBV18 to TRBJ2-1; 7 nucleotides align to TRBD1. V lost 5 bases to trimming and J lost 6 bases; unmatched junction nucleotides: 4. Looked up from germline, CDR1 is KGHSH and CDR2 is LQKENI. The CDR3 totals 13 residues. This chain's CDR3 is CASSIGQVNEQFF. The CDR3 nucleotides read TGTGCCAGCTCAATAGGACAGGTCAATGAGCAGTTCTTC.

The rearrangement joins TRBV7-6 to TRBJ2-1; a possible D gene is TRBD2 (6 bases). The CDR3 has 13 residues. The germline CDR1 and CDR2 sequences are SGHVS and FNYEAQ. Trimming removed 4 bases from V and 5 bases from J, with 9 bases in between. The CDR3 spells CASSSRTNNEQFF. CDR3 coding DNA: TGTGCCAGCAGCTCCCGGACTAACAATGAGCAGTTCTTC.

CDR3 sequence reads: CASSSTGSYEQYF. As DNA, the CDR3 is TGTGCCAGCAGCTCGACAGGATCCTACGAGCAGTACTTC. This chain uses TRBV5-6 with TRBJ2-7, with D possibly matching TRBD1 (6 bases). From germline, CDR1 is SGHDT and CDR2 YYEEEE. The CDR3 contains 13 residues. V was clipped by 3 bases and J by 1 base, with 8 bases between them.

The CDR3 loop reads CAISPGTLAGGMETQYF. The CDR3 region has the DNA TGTGCCATCAGCCCCGGCACGCTAGCGGGAGGGATGGAGACCCAGTACTTC. The V and J genes are TRBV10-3 and TRBJ2-5, with TRBD2 matching over 12 bases. The CDR3 extends over 17 amino acids. Trimming took 6 bases from V and 5 from J; bases not matched to a gene: 13. CDR1 and CDR2 from the germline V gene are ENHRY and SYGVKD.

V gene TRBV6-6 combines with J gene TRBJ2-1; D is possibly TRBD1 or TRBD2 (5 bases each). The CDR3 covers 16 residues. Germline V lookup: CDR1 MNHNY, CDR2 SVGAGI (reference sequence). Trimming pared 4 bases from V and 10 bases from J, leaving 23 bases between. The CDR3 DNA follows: TGTGCCAGCAGTTCCTCAGGAGGAAGGGGCTTTTCGGAGCAGTTCTTC. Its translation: CASSSSGGRGFSEQFF.

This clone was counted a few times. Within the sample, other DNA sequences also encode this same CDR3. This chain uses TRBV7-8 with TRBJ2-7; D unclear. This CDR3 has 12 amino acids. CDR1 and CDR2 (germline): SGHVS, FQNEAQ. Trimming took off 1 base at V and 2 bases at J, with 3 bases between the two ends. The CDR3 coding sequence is TGTGCCAGCAGCTTAGGTGCCTACGAGCAGTACTTC. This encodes CASSLGAYEQYF.

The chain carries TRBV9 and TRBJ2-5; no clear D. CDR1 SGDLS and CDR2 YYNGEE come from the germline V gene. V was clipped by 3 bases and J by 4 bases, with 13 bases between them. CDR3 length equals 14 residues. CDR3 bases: TGTGCCAGCAGCGCAAGACTGTCATCAGAGACCCAGTACTTC. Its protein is CASSARLSSETQYF. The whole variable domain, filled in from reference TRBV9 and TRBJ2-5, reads DSGVTQTPKHLITATGQRVTLRCSPRSGDLSVYWYQQSLDQGLQFLIQYYNGEERAKGNILERFSAQQFPDLHSELNLSSLELGDSALYFCASSARLSSETQYFGPGTRLLVL.

CDR3 loop: CASSQKTRYEQYF. The CDR3 bases are TGTGCCAGCAGCCAAAAGACCCGCTACGAGCAGTACTTC. This chain joins TRBV14 and TRBJ2-7; no firm D call. This CDR3 is 13 amino acids long. Between the trimmed V and J ends, which lost 2 bases and 3 bases, there was a span of 8 bases. Per germline, CDR1 SGHDN and CDR2 FVKESK. Together with reference TRBV14 and TRBJ2-7, the CDR3 gives the full variable domain: EAGVTQFPSHSVIEKGQTVTLRCDPISGHDNLYWYRRVMGKEIKFLLHFVKESKQDESGMPNNRFLAERTGGTYSTLKVQPAELEDSGVYFCASSQKTRYEQYFGPGTRLTVT.

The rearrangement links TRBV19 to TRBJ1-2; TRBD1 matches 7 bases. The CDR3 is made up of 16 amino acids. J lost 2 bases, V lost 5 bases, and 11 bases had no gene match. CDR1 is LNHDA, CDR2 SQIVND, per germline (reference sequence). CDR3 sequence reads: CASSPTPGTENYGYTF. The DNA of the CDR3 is TGTGCCAGTAGTCCCACCCCCGGGACAGAGAACTATGGCTACACCTTC. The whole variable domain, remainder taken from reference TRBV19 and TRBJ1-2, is DGGITQSPKYLFRKEGQNVTLSCEQNLNHDAMYWYRQDPGQGLRLIYYSQIVNDFQKGDIAEGYSVSREKKESFPLTVTSAQKNPTAFYLCASSPTPGTENYGYTFGSGTRLTVV.